Listed below are T cell receptor beta chains from one sample, sequenced in a study of T cell repertoires in cytomegalovirus infection. TCRdb processed the reads anew with MiXCR; each CDR3 protein has one entry. The sample includes hundreds of thousands of distinct CDR3 sequences, approximately 10% of them seen just once. Sequences were obtained from PBMCs. Source of these receptors: a human donor in good health (CMV status not recorded). Some clones in this sample may be carry-over from other donors' samples. Both conserved end residues are part of each CDR3. Fields, in order: D gene, clone size, J gene, V gene, CDR3 protein, CDR3 DNA. The D gene is left open where the match is weak. Expanded clones are given a class, and other clones once, few, many or no size at all.

D gene: NA; clone size: NA; J gene: TRBJ1-1; V gene: TRBV7-9; CDR3 protein: CASSPDITEAFF; CDR3 DNA: TGTGCCAGCAGCCCCGACATCACTGAAGCTTTCTTT
D gene: TRBD2; clone size: few; J gene: TRBJ2-3; V gene: TRBV12-3/TRBV12-4; CDR3 protein: CASRFSGVADTQYF; CDR3 DNA: TGTGCCAGCAGATTTAGCGGGGTCGCAGATACGCAGTATTTT
D gene: NA; clone size: few; J gene: TRBJ2-2; V gene: TRBV7-9; CDR3 protein: CASSLALGPANTGELFF; CDR3 DNA: TGTGCCAGCAGCTTAGCCCTGGGACCAGCGAACACCGGGGAGCTGTTTTTT
D gene: TRBD1; clone size: many; J gene: TRBJ2-5; V gene: TRBV6-6; CDR3 protein: CASSPTGTGNRQETQYF; CDR3 DNA: TGTGCCAGCAGTCCGACCGGGACAGGGAATCGACAAGAGACCCAGTACTTC
D gene: NA; clone size: few; J gene: TRBJ1-5; V gene: TRBV20-1; CDR3 protein: CSARDLGGSSNQPQHF; CDR3 DNA: TGCAGTGCTAGAGATTTGGGCGGCAGTAGCAATCAGCCCCAGCATTTT
D gene: NA; clone size: many; J gene: TRBJ2-1; V gene: TRBV7-8; CDR3 protein: CASSPVVGWGSSYNEQFF; CDR3 DNA: TGTGCCAGCAGCCCGGTGGTGGGCTGGGGCAGCTCCTACAATGAGCAGTTCTTC
D gene: NA; clone size: NA; J gene: TRBJ2-5; V gene: TRBV6-8; CDR3 protein: CASSGGPGTQYF; CDR3 DNA: TGTGCCAGCAGCGGGGGACCGGGGACCCAGTACTTC
D gene: NA; clone size: many; J gene: TRBJ2-7; V gene: TRBV12-3/TRBV12-4; CDR3 protein: CASSLGGRVGEQYF; CDR3 DNA: TGTGCCAGCAGTTTAGGGGGCAGGGTGGGCGAGCAGTACTTC
D gene: TRBD1; clone size: NA; J gene: TRBJ1-4; V gene: TRBV2; CDR3 protein: CASRGQGRREKLFF; CDR3 DNA: TGTGCCAGCAGGGGACAGGGAAGACGGGAAAAACTGTTTTTT
D gene: NA; clone size: many; J gene: TRBJ1-1; V gene: TRBV6-5; CDR3 protein: CASSPLPQVAEAFF; CDR3 DNA: TGTGCCAGCAGCCCCCTCCCGCAGGTGGCTGAAGCTTTCTTT
D gene: NA; clone size: NA; J gene: TRBJ2-1; V gene: TRBV7-4; CDR3 protein: CASSLNTEQFF; CDR3 DNA: TGTGCCAGCAGTTTAAACACTGAGCAGTTCTTC
D gene: TRBD1; clone size: many; J gene: TRBJ2-1; V gene: TRBV19; CDR3 protein: CAPPHRGSYNEQFF; CDR3 DNA: TGTGCCCCCCCCCACAGGGGCTCCTACAATGAGCAGTTCTTC
D gene: TRBD2; clone size: many; J gene: TRBJ2-3; V gene: TRBV7-8; CDR3 protein: CASSLVRLAGVGTDTQYF; CDR3 DNA: TGTGCCAGCAGCTTAGTAAGACTAGCGGGAGTTGGCACAGATACGCAGTATTTT
D gene: NA; clone size: many; J gene: TRBJ1-1; V gene: TRBV15; CDR3 protein: CATSTENLGSPNTEAFF; CDR3 DNA: TGTGCCACCAGCACAGAGAACTTAGGTTCTCCGAACACTGAAGCTTTCTTT
D gene: TRBD2; clone size: many; J gene: TRBJ2-3; V gene: TRBV7-2; CDR3 protein: CASSPSGMSTDTQYF; CDR3 DNA: TGTGCCAGCAGCCCGAGCGGGATGAGCACAGATACGCAGTATTTT
D gene: TRBD2; clone size: many; J gene: TRBJ2-3; V gene: TRBV28; CDR3 protein: CASPPAGDSSTDTQYF; CDR3 DNA: TGTGCCAGCCCCCCAGCGGGAGACTCTAGCACAGATACGCAGTATTTT
D gene: NA; clone size: many; J gene: TRBJ1-1; V gene: TRBV6-5; CDR3 protein: CASSSQGFWGTEAFF; CDR3 DNA: TGTGCCAGCAGTTCTCAGGGGTTCTGGGGCACTGAAGCTTTCTTT
D gene: NA; clone size: many; J gene: TRBJ2-5; V gene: TRBV28; CDR3 protein: CASRRSLQETQYF; CDR3 DNA: TGTGCCAGCAGGAGGAGTCTCCAAGAGACCCAGTACTTC
D gene: NA; clone size: few; J gene: TRBJ2-3; V gene: TRBV28; CDR3 protein: CAGQGGQADTDTQYF; CDR3 DNA: TGTGCCGGACAGGGAGGGCAAGCTGACACAGATACGCAGTATTTT
D gene: TRBD1; clone size: NA; J gene: TRBJ2-5; V gene: TRBV6-2/TRBV6-3; CDR3 protein: CASRRTGGPETQYF; CDR3 DNA: TGTGCCAGCAGACGGACAGGGGGCCCAGAGACCCAGTACTTC
D gene: NA; clone size: many; J gene: TRBJ1-1; V gene: TRBV7-9; CDR3 protein: CASSLATQPAEAFF; CDR3 DNA: TGTGCCAGCAGCTTAGCGACCCAGCCCGCTGAAGCTTTCTTT
D gene: NA; clone size: NA; J gene: TRBJ1-1; V gene: TRBV29-1; CDR3 protein: CSARPFENSWNTEAFF; CDR3 DNA: TGCAGCGCCAGACCCTTTGAGAATTCGTGGAACACTGAAGCTTTCTTT
D gene: TRBD2; clone size: many; J gene: TRBJ2-1; V gene: TRBV7-6; CDR3 protein: CASSFFRGTSGVNEQFF; CDR3 DNA: TGTGCCAGCAGCTTTTTTAGGGGGACTAGCGGAGTCAATGAGCAGTTCTTC
D gene: TRBD1; clone size: many; J gene: TRBJ1-5; V gene: TRBV6-1; CDR3 protein: CASSDPRTGGDRQPQHF; CDR3 DNA: TGTGCCAGCAGTGACCCTCGGACAGGGGGCGACCGGCAGCCCCAGCATTTT
D gene: NA; clone size: many; J gene: TRBJ2-5; V gene: TRBV20-1; CDR3 protein: CSAFQETQYF; CDR3 DNA: TGCAGTGCTTTCCAAGAGACCCAGTACTTC
D gene: TRBD2; clone size: few; J gene: TRBJ2-1; V gene: TRBV27; CDR3 protein: CASSWRGGDNEQFF; CDR3 DNA: TGTGCCAGCAGTTGGCGGGGGGGGGACAATGAGCAGTTCTTC
D gene: NA; clone size: many; J gene: TRBJ2-5; V gene: TRBV7-2; CDR3 protein: CASSLGGSQETQYF; CDR3 DNA: TGTGCCAGCAGCTTAGGGGGGAGCCAAGAGACCCAGTACTTC